This T cell receptor beta chain was recorded in a study of T-cell reconstitution after alpha-beta-depleted transplantation in children. Broader study findings: Reportedly, roughly two months post-transplant, alpha-beta T cells arose from several hundred expanded graft clones. Day-60 TCRbeta diversity that was high in some patients was derived from surviving recipient T cells and thymic progenitors. Diversity and T-cell counts at one year after transplant derived mostly from new T cells.

This CDR3 contains 17 residues. Unmatched junction bases numbered 11, after V lost 6 bases and J lost 0 bases. Concerning this clonotype itself: Antigen specificity is unknown.

Unique molecular identifiers were incorporated when the TCRbeta library was constructed. TCRdb reprocessed the PCR reads with MiXCR, giving one entry per CDR3 protein. The sample lists over 100,000 distinct CDR3 sequences, 10% occurring once. The receptor was isolated from a boy between 2 and 10 years old with acute lymphoblastic leukemia, due to receive a stem cell transplant. The chain is built from TRBV12-3 or TRBV12-4 and TRBJ2-7, with TRBD1 identical over 10 bases. The sequences come from PBMCs, collected before TCRalphabeta/CD19-depleted stem cell transplant. In DNA form, the CDR3 reads TGTGCCAGCAGGAGGGGGACAGGGGACTTTCGCTCCTACGAGCAGTACTTC. Its protein is CASRRGTGDFRSYEQYF.